These 29 T cell receptor beta chains came from one sample sequenced in a study of T-cell memory formation after mild COVID-19. TCRdb called the 5' RACE reads again in MiXCR, with one record for every CDR3 protein. The profile shows around 260,000 distinct CDR3 sequences, roughly 16% of them singletons. Material: PBMCs or a T cell subset sorted from them (not recorded which). These receptors were obtained from a man between 18 and 29 years old who had mild COVID-19 (a few samples of this study predate the infection). Cell type and time point are not known.

The chain couples TRBV7-8 to TRBJ1-2; weak D call: TRBD1 (5 bases). V lost 5 bases to trimming and J lost 4 bases, with 17 bases between them. This CDR3 has 15 residues. The germline CDR1 and CDR2 sequences are SGHVS and FQNEAQ. The CDR3 coding sequence is TGTGCCAGCAGCATAGTAACGCAGGGCGGCTATGGCTACACCTTC. This gives the protein CASSIVTQGGYGYTF.

This clonotype turned up a few times. The chain links TRBV4-3 to TRBJ2-2; 9 bases line up with TRBD1. This CDR3 region has 16 residues. Germline V CDR1 and CDR2: LGHNA, YSLEER. Trimming cost V 1 base and J 5 bases; bases outside gene matches: 5. This chain's CDR3 is CASSQGQGVRTGELFF. CDR3 in DNA: TGCGCCAGCAGCCAAGGACAGGGGGTGAGGACCGGGGAGCTGTTTTTT.

CDR3 in amino acids: CASSEDDTGMFTGELFF. CDR3 bases: TGCGCCAGCAGTGAGGATGACACTGGGATGTTCACCGGGGAGCTGTTTTTT. The chain is built from TRBV10-1 and TRBJ2-2; D ambiguous. The V gene's germline CDR1 is WNHNN and CDR2 SYGVQD (reference sequence). V was trimmed by 2 bases and J by 4 bases, leaving 17 bases between them. This CDR3 spans 17 amino acids.

This clonotype was recorded a few times. This chain connects TRBV4-2 to TRBJ2-1, with D perhaps TRBD2 (5 bases). V was shortened by 3 bases and J by 8 bases, with 20 bases between the two germline ends. CDR3 size: 16 residues. CDR1 and CDR2 (germline): LGHNA, YNFKEQ. CDR3 sequence (DNA): TGTGCCAGCAGCCAGGATCTTAGACTGGCGGGCTATGAGCAGTTCTTC. Its translation is CASSQDLRLAGYEQFF.

V usage is TRBV7-3 and J usage is TRBJ2-2; no clear D gene. The V end lost 2 bases, the J end lost 2 bases, and 6 bases lay between the germline ends. This CDR3 has 14 amino acids. In germline, CDR1 is SGHTA, CDR2 FQGTGA. The DNA for the CDR3 is TGTGCCAGCAGCTTACGACGTAACACCGGGGAGCTGTTTTTT. It translates to CASSLRRNTGELFF.

This clonotype has a handful of counts. V and J are TRBV24-1 and TRBJ2-3, with TRBD1 as a possible D gene (6 bases). V lost 4 bases, J lost 3 bases, and 13 bases lay in between. The CDR3 loop spans 15 amino acids. Germline V gene lookup returns CDR1 KGHDR and CDR2 SFDVKD. DNA for the CDR3: TGTGCCACCAGTGAGACAGGCCGAGGTACAGATACGCAGTATTTT. Its translation: CATSETGRGTDTQYF.

This rearrangement joins TRBV3-1 to TRBJ2-6; weak D call: TRBD2 (6 bases). Trimming removed 0 bases at V and 4 bases at J, with 16 bases between. Germline assignment: CDR1 LGHDT and CDR2 YNNKEL (reference sequence). There are 18 residues in the CDR3. The CDR3 protein is CASSQDPAGGDGANVLTF. DNA of the CDR3: TGTGCCAGCAGCCAAGATCCCGCCGGAGGGGACGGGGCCAACGTCCTGACTTTC.

This rearrangement joins TRBV5-1 to TRBJ1-2; D may be TRBD1 (6 bases). Trimming took 0 bases from V and 4 from J, leaving 10 bases between them. CDR3 length: 14 residues. The germline V gene has CDR1 SGHRS and CDR2 YFSETQ. The CDR3 region has the DNA TGCGCCAGCAGCTTGGCAGGGGATAGCTATGGCTACACCTTC. Its protein is CASSLAGDSYGYTF.

The chain joins TRBV7-2 to TRBJ2-5; D is tentatively TRBD1 or TRBD2 (7 bases each). The CDR3 loop spans 14 amino acids. The ends were cut back, 5 bases at V and 7 bases at J, with 17 bases in the middle. Germline V gene lookup returns CDR1 SGHTA and CDR2 FQGNSA. The DNA of the CDR3 is TGTGCCAGCAGCCCAGGGGGGGGGATTGGGACCCAGTACTTC. It is translated as CASSPGGGIGTQYF.

The chain employs TRBV12-3 or TRBV12-4 and TRBJ2-5; no clear D gene. V was shortened by 3 bases and J by 6 bases, with 14 bases between the two germline ends. The CDR3 length is 14 residues. CDR3 loop: CASSFPQDPKTQYF. The CDR3 DNA sequence: TGTGCCAGCAGTTTCCCCCAGGACCCCAAGACCCAGTACTTC.

Ten or more counts support this clonotype. The chain has TRBV7-2 and TRBJ2-1, with 8 bases matching TRBD2. This CDR3 is 15 amino acids long. Germline assignment: CDR1 SGHTA and CDR2 FQGNSA. After removal of 3 bases from V and 7 bases from J, the junction contained 8 bases not matched to a gene. In DNA form, the CDR3 reads TGTGCCAGCAGCTTTCCGCGGGGGGCCGTGAATGAGCAGTTCTTC. It is translated as CASSFPRGAVNEQFF.

The V and J genes are TRBV5-1 and TRBJ1-6; 7 bases are shared with TRBD1. The CDR3 is 14 amino acids. Trimming took 5 bases from V and 8 from J; bases not matched to a gene: 7. The germline V gene has CDR1 SGHRS and CDR2 YFSETQ. CDR3 region: CASSNRGRDSPLHF. CDR3 bases: TGCGCCAGCAGTAACAGGGGTCGGGATTCACCCCTCCACTTT.

The rearrangement joins TRBV3-1 to TRBJ2-1; D uncertain. Germline CDR1 and CDR2: LGHDT and YNNKEL (reference sequence). The CDR3 contains 13 residues. V shed 1 base and J shed 9 bases, with 10 bases lying between them. For the CDR3, the DNA is TGTGCCAGCAGCCAAGTGGGAAGCAGTGAGCAGTTCTTC. The encoded protein is CASSQVGSSEQFF.

The V gene is TRBV7-2, the J gene TRBJ2-2; 9 nucleotides agree with TRBD1. V trimming: 5 bases; J trimming: 5 bases; junction bases outside the gene matches: 9. From germline, CDR1 is SGHTA and CDR2 FQGNSA. The CDR3 extends over 16 amino acids. Here the CDR3 DNA reads TGTGCCAGCAGCAAACCGGGACAGGGTTTGACCGGGGAGCTGTTTTTT. This translates into CASSKPGQGLTGELFF.

This clonotype has just a few counts. V and J are TRBV4-3 and TRBJ2-1; D may correspond to TRBD1 or TRBD2 (6 bases each). Germline V gene sequence: CDR1 LGHNA, CDR2 YSLEER. The germline V and J ends were trimmed by 0 bases and 7 bases, with 16 bases remaining between them. The CDR3 is made up of 16 amino acids. The CDR3 DNA sequence: TGCGCCAGCAGCCAAGATCCGAGCCGAGGGGGGAATGAGCAGTTCTTC. It specifies CASSQDPSRGGNEQFF.

The chain employs TRBV14 and TRBJ2-7, with D uncertain. The CDR3 consists of 13 residues. Between the trimmed V and J ends, which lost 4 bases and 3 bases, there was a span of 10 bases. The germline CDR1 and CDR2 sequences are SGHDN and FVKESK. The CDR3 reads CASSPSSGYEQYF. In DNA form, the CDR3 reads TGTGCCAGCAGCCCTTCGTCTGGCTACGAGCAGTACTTC.

This chain uses TRBV9 with TRBJ2-5; tentatively, D is TRBD2 (6 bases). The V end was cut by 3 bases, the J end by 4 bases, with 16 bases between. The CDR3 is 15 residues long. The germline V gene encodes CDR1 SGDLS and CDR2 YYNGEE. CDR3 loop: CASSGRAVPGETQYF. CDR3 in DNA: TGTGCCAGCAGCGGGAGGGCCGTACCGGGAGAGACCCAGTACTTC.

This clonotype was seen more than once but under ten times. This sequence joins TRBV5-6 and TRBJ2-1; TRBD2 agrees at 10 bases. V dropped 3 bases and J dropped 0; count of bases not matched to a gene: 3. The CDR3 totals 16 residues. The V gene's germline CDR1 is SGHDT and CDR2 YYEEEE. CDR3 nucleotide sequence: TGTGCCAGCAGCTCGATAGCGGGGGGCTCCTACAATGAGCAGTTCTTC. It encodes CASSSIAGGSYNEQFF. The entire variable domain, with the rest obtained from reference TRBV5-6 and TRBJ2-1, is as follows: DAGVTQSPTHLIKTRGQQVTLRCSPKSGHDTVSWYQQALGQGPQFIFQYYEEEERQRGNFPDRFSGHQFPNYSSELNVNALLLGDSALYLCASSSIAGGSYNEQFFGPGTRLTVL.

The chain carries TRBV7-8 and TRBJ1-5; D remains unclear. Trimming took off 5 bases at V and 4 bases at J, with 15 bases between the two ends. The CDR3 spans 15 residues. Germline-derived CDR1 and CDR2 are SGHVS and FQNEAQ. CDR3 DNA sequence: TGTGCCAGCAGCCAAGCCCGACACTTGAATCAGCCCCAGCATTTT. Its protein is CASSQARHLNQPQHF. Full variable domain (missing parts from reference TRBV7-8 and TRBJ1-5): GAGVSQSPRYKVAKRGQDVALRCDPISGHVSLFWYQQALGQGPEFLTYFQNEAQLDKSGLPSDRFFAERPEGSVSTLKIQRTQQEDSAVYLCASSQARHLNQPQHFGDGTRLSIL.

This clonotype has more than one count but fewer than ten. The chain is built from TRBV11-2 and TRBJ2-7; possible D gene TRBD1, 6 bases. The V end was cut by 5 bases, the J end by 2 bases, with 22 bases between. CDR3 length equals 17 residues. Germline values: CDR1 SGHAT, CDR2 FQNNGV. The DNA for the CDR3 is TGTGCCAGCAGCCCCCCAGGTTGGGGAAGGGGGACCTACGAGCAGTACTTC. This translates into CASSPPGWGRGTYEQYF. The full variable domain, its missing parts supplied by reference TRBV11-2 and TRBJ2-7, is EAGVAQSPRYKIIEKRQSVAFWCNPISGHATLYWYQQILGQGPKLLIQFQNNGVVDDSQLPKDRFSAERLKGVDSTLKIQPAKLEDSAVYLCASSPPGWGRGTYEQYFGPGTRLTVT.

The sample holds many counts of this clonotype. The CDR3 region is CASSAQGASSEQYV. The DNA for the CDR3 is TGTGCCAGCAGTGCGCAGGGGGCTTCTTCCGAGCAGTACGTC. The rearrangement joins TRBV2 to TRBJ2-7, with 8 bases lining up with TRBD1. Germline CDR1 is SNHLY and CDR2 is FYNNEI. CDR3 length: 14 amino acids. Unmatched junction bases numbered 8, after V lost 4 bases and J lost 6 bases.

The chain carries TRBV6-5 and TRBJ2-2, with 7 nucleotides matching TRBD1. The CDR3 sequence is 14 residues long. The V segment lost 6 bases and the J segment 5 bases; nucleotides outside the gene matches: 6. Germline CDR1 reads MNHEY; CDR2 reads SVGAGI. The CDR3 region has the DNA TGTGCCAGCAGGTCGAACAGGGGAACCGGGGAGCTGTTTTTT. Its protein is CASRSNRGTGELFF.

This clonotype turned up a few times. CDR3 in amino acids: CASSPHGGGEQYV. The CDR3 region has the DNA TGTGCCAGCAGCCCCCATGGGGGTGGCGAGCAGTACGTC. The chain joins TRBV7-9 to TRBJ2-7, with D perhaps assigned TRBD1 or TRBD2 (5 bases each). The CDR3 length is 13 residues. Trimming removed 5 bases from V and 6 bases from J, with 14 bases in between. Per the germline V gene, CDR1 is SEHNR and CDR2 is FQNEAQ (reference sequence).

Only a few counts were recorded for this clonotype. The rearrangement uses TRBV27 and TRBJ2-4, with D unresolved. Trimming took 6 bases from V and 1 from J, leaving 13 bases between them. CDR1 MNHEY and CDR2 SMNVEV come from the germline V gene (reference sequence). CDR3 length: 15 amino acids. The CDR3 bases are TGTGCCAGCAGCCCCCGATCCCTGGCCAAAAACATTCAGTACTTC. Protein product: CASSPRSLAKNIQYF.

This clonotype has more than one count but fewer than ten. The chain recombines TRBV12-3 or TRBV12-4 with TRBJ2-7; TRBD2 is a possible D gene (5 bases). The CDR3 is made up of 14 amino acids. V lost 7 bases and J 2 bases, leaving 15 bases between the germline ends. CDR3 loop: CASTLTSSPYEQYF. CDR3 nucleotides: TGTGCCAGCACCCTTACTAGTAGTCCCTACGAGCAGTACTTC.

This clonotype turned up a few times. CDR3 sequence reads: CASSPMGQGGETQYF. For the CDR3, the DNA is TGTGCCAGCAGCCCAATGGGACAGGGAGGGGAGACCCAGTACTTC. The rearrangement links TRBV7-9 to TRBJ2-5; 9 bases are a match to TRBD1. J lost 5 bases, V lost 5 bases, and 9 bases had no gene match. This CDR3 has 15 amino acids. CDR1 is SEHNR, CDR2 FQNEAQ, per germline (reference sequence).

This clonotype occurred many times. This chain uses TRBV25-1 with TRBJ2-1, with D perhaps matching TRBD1 (6 bases). V shed 4 bases and J shed 0 bases, with 22 bases lying between them. CDR1 is MGHDK and CDR2 is SYGVNS in the germline V gene. This CDR3 region has 19 residues. DNA for the CDR3: TGTGCCAGCAGTGCTCCCAGGGGCCCTACCCCAGGCTCCTACAATGAGCAGTTCTTC. Amino acids: CASSAPRGPTPGSYNEQFF.

The V gene is TRBV7-8, the J gene TRBJ2-7, with 11 bases aligning to TRBD1. The CDR3 loop spans 16 amino acids. The V segment lost 2 bases and the J segment 4 bases; nucleotides outside the gene matches: 7. Germline V gene lookup returns CDR1 SGHVS and CDR2 FQNEAQ. CDR3 loop: CASSLIGTGGPYEQYV. For the CDR3, the DNA is TGTGCCAGCAGCTTAATAGGGACAGGGGGTCCATACGAGCAGTACGTC.

The chain employs TRBV7-9 and TRBJ2-2; maybe TRBD2 (6 bases). CDR3 length: 14 residues. In germline, CDR1 is SEHNR, CDR2 FQNEAQ (reference sequence). Trimming left V 6 bases short and J 6 bases short, with 14 bases between. The CDR3: CASRGLAASGELFF. CDR3 DNA sequence: TGTGCCAGCAGGGGACTGGCGGCCTCCGGGGAGCTGTTTTTT.